One T cell receptor beta chain is described in this entry. Sequenced by immunoSEQ multiplex PCR; TCRdb stores in-frame clones only, minus some. The sample consists of 130,000 or so clones, more than 70% of them appearing once. This sample is drawn from a study of control samples from healthy donors and cancer patients. The CDR3 sequence is 13 residues long. V dropped 10 bases and J dropped 4 bases, with 16 bases sitting between them. Germline CDR1 MNHEY, CDR2 SVGAGI. This rearrangement joins TRBV6-5 to TRBJ1-2; D is possibly TRBD1 (5 bases). The sequencing input was blood. This TCR was sampled from a man aged 45-65 years in good health. The CDR3 loop is CATRQSSFYGYTF. CDR3 coding DNA: TGTGCCACCCGACAGTCCTCCTTCTATGGCTACACCTTC.